This TCR beta chain was captured by sequencing in a study of regulatory dendritic cells for organ transplantation. The CDR3 consists of 18 residues. CDR1 SGDLS and CDR2 YYNGEE come from the germline V gene. As regards this clone: One junction end disagrees with the germline gene, perhaps due to a read error.

Clones were read by immunoSEQ multiplex PCR, and TCRdb kept only the in-frame ones, dropping some. The sample records about 29,000 clones, roughly 79% being singletons. The rearrangement joins TRBV9 to TRBJ2-3, with TRBD1 as a possible D gene (5 bases). What was sequenced was memory CD4+ T cells from blood. This sample's subset: CD45RO+ memory T cells. This receptor was obtained from a human donor in good health. CDR3 amino acids: CASSVAESARGSTNTQYF. The DNA for the CDR3 is TGTGCCAGCAGCGTAGCTGAGTCAGCAAGGGGATCCACAAATACGCAGTATTTT.